This T cell receptor (beta chain) stems from a study of blood T cell repertoires in COVID-19. The assay was immunoSEQ multiplex PCR, and TCRdb's table has in-frame clones only and misses some. Of roughly 410,000 clones in the sample, approximately 91% were seen once. CDR1 is MNHEY, CDR2 SMNVEV, per germline (reference sequence). V was pared by 6 bases and J by 4 bases, with 4 bases of the junction left unmatched. This CDR3 region has 14 residues. The sequence derives from a woman aged 40 to 49 with COVID-19, enrolled during active disease. This chain links TRBV27 with TRBJ2-3; 10 positions agree with TRBD1. The sequencing sample was made of peripheral blood. Written as DNA, the CDR3 is TGTGCCAGCAGACGGGACAGGGGCGCAGATACGCAGTATTTT. Translated: CASRRDRGADTQYF.